This TCR beta chain appears in the sequencing data of a study of shared clonotypes between healthy human individuals. Trimming cost V 4 bases and J 2 bases, with 8 bases left between them. The CDR3 sequence is 13 residues long. CDR1 is SGDLS and CDR2 is YYNGEE in the germline V gene. Roughly 210 ng DNA, about 28,000 T cell genomes, went into each sorted-subset replicate PCR. This table comes from immunoSEQ multiplex PCR, and its TCRdb copy is limited to in-frame clones, with some not included. The sample consists of 950,000 to 1,200,000 clones, approximately 77% of them appearing once. The study drew its donors from healthy HIV-negative adults without recent acute infections or vaccinations. All donors were Caucasian adults living in Nashville, Tennessee.

Specimen: memory CD4+ T cells from PBMCs. Subset of the sample: CD45RA-negative fraction. The V gene is TRBV9, the J gene TRBJ2-3; D call uncertain. This clonotype was obtained from a man aged 18 to 35 in good health. Some clones in this sample may be carry-over from other donors' samples. The CDR3 coding sequence is TGTGCCAGCAGCTTTAGCCCCACAGATACGCAGTATTTT. Translation gives CASSFSPTDTQYF.